One sample yielded the 24 T cell receptor beta chains listed below, sequenced in a study of regulatory and conventional T cells in RAG deficiency. Blood CD4+ CD25-low CD127-high conventional T cells supplied the genomic DNA template. The repertoire was sequenced with immunoSEQ multiplex PCR; TCRdb's copy has only in-frame clones and lacks some. The repertoire includes about 46,000 clones, just under 90% of them detected once, and about 0.54% sits in the top ten. A further study also used this sample, focusing on regulatory T cells. That paper notes: The primer mix had 52 TRBV and 13 TRBJ primers.

The sample comprised CD4+ effector T cells sorted from blood. The receptors shown here come from a human donor in good health.

A few counts support this clone. The chain has TRBV5-6 and TRBJ2-3; possibly TRBD1 for D (5 bases). Germline assignment: CDR1 SGHDT and CDR2 YYEEEE. V lost 0 bases and J lost 2, with 7 bases in between. The CDR3 sequence is 14 residues long. CDR3 in amino acids: CASSLGGHTDTQYF. The CDR3 bases are TGTGCCAGCAGCTTGGGCGGACACACAGATACGCAGTATTTT.

This clone was observed a single time. This chain links TRBV14 with TRBJ1-1; D is undetermined. Looked up from germline, CDR1 is SGHDN and CDR2 is FVKESK. Trimming stripped 1 base from V and 1 base from J, with 13 bases between. This CDR3 is built from 16 residues. In DNA form, the CDR3 reads TGTGCCAGCAGCCAAGTTAAGGACTTTTCGAACACTGAAGCTTTCTTT. Amino acid sequence: CASSQVKDFSNTEAFF. The full variable domain, rest sourced from reference TRBV14 and TRBJ1-1, is EAGVTQFPSHSVIEKGQTVTLRCDPISGHDNLYWYRRVMGKEIKFLLHFVKESKQDESGMPNNRFLAERTGGTYSTLKVQPAELEDSGVYFCASSQVKDFSNTEAFFGQGTRLTVV.

The chain has TRBV28 and TRBJ1-5; 7 positions agree with TRBD1. V gave up 5 bases and J gave up 1 base; unmatched junction bases: 11. CDR3 length: 17 residues. The germline gives CDR1 MDHEN, CDR2 SYDVKM. CDR3 in amino acids: CASSVTGYALSNQPQHF. Written as DNA, the CDR3 is TGTGCCAGCAGTGTGACAGGGTACGCCCTCAGCAATCAGCCCCAGCATTTT.

This chain uses TRBV5-7 with TRBJ1-6, with no clear D. TRBV5-7 is an ORF; its function is uncertain. The CDR3 runs to 14 residues. Trimming left V 4 bases short and J 8 bases short, with 13 bases between. CDR3: CASSVRHRHSPLHF. As DNA, the CDR3 is TGTGCCAGCAGCGTCCGCCATCGCCATTCACCCCTCCACTTT.

The chain combines TRBV6-5 with TRBJ2-5; 9 positions match TRBD2. After removal of 8 bases from V and 1 base from J, the junction contained 5 bases not matched to a gene. Germline V lookup: CDR1 MNHEY, CDR2 SVGAGI. CDR3 length: 14 amino acids. CDR3 sequence (DNA): TGTGCCAGCGGGAATAGCGGGAGCCAAGAGACCCAGTACTTC. Protein: CASGNSGSQETQYF.

The chain recombines TRBV11-3 with TRBJ2-7; 9 bases map to TRBD1. V gave up 5 bases and J gave up 6 bases; unmatched junction bases: 8. The CDR3 loop spans 14 amino acids. CDR1 is SGHNT, CDR2 YENEEA, per germline. The CDR3 here is CASSRSGTGTEQYF. CDR3 in DNA: TGTGCCAGCAGCCGGTCGGGGACAGGGACCGAGCAGTACTTC.

The sample holds a few counts of this clone. The V call is TRBV18, the J call TRBJ1-4; D might be TRBD1 (6 bases). With 6 bases removed from V and 8 bases from J, the gap between germline ends came to 13 bases. Germline V gene lookup returns CDR1 KGHSH and CDR2 LQKENI. This CDR3 is built from 13 residues. The CDR3 DNA reads TGTGCCAGCTCCCAACAGGGAGGGGAAAAACTGTTTTTT. It yields the protein CASSQQGGEKLFF.

The chain uses TRBV2 and TRBJ1-1, with 9 bases fitting TRBD1. The germline V gene has CDR1 SNHLY and CDR2 FYNNEI. After removal of 0 bases from V and 11 bases from J, the junction contained 31 bases not matched to a gene. The CDR3 runs to 22 residues. The CDR3 region is CASSEALQGFVGQNTAGTGAFF. The CDR3 DNA is TGTGCCAGCAGTGAAGCGCTTCAGGGGTTTGTAGGACAAAATACCGCCGGGACAGGGGCTTTCTTT.

V gene TRBV4-1 combines with J gene TRBJ2-7; TRBD2 might be the D (5 bases). V was pared by 1 base and J by 6 bases, with 16 bases between. Germline-derived CDR1 and CDR2 are MGHRA and YSYEKL. This CDR3 contains 15 residues. The CDR3: CASSQGLRDYGEQYF. The CDR3 region has the DNA TGCGCCAGCAGCCAAGGACTGAGGGATTATGGCGAGCAGTACTTC.

The chain is built from TRBV19 and TRBJ2-1; 12 bases agree with TRBD2. Germline V gene lookup returns CDR1 LNHDA and CDR2 SQIVND (reference sequence). V lost 4 bases to trimming and J lost 3 bases; unmatched junction nucleotides: 10. The CDR3 spans 18 residues. CDR3 in DNA: TGTGCCAGTAGTACCCTAGCGGGAGGGCTCCCGATCTACAATGAGCAGTTCTTC. Translation gives CASSTLAGGLPIYNEQFF.

This chain uses TRBV18 with TRBJ1-4, with no clear D. The CDR3 contains 14 residues. Germline V CDR1 and CDR2: KGHSH, LQKENI. The V and J ends lost 8 bases and 0 bases respectively, with 10 bases between them. Here the CDR3 reads CASATPATNEKLFF. CDR3 nucleotide sequence: TGTGCCAGCGCCACACCTGCAACTAATGAAAAACTGTTTTTT.

This sequence joins TRBV5-1 and TRBJ2-3; D might be TRBD2 (5 bases). V dropped 0 bases and J dropped 2 bases, with 22 bases sitting between them. Germline CDR1 reads SGHRS; CDR2 reads YFSETQ. This CDR3 is 19 amino acids long. CDR3 bases: TGCGCCAGCAGCTTGGCACTACTAGGGCGCGGGCTCTACACAGATACGCAGTATTTT. This encodes CASSLALLGRGLYTDTQYF.

This clone showed up just a few times. This chain joins TRBV7-9 and TRBJ2-7, with 7 positions matching TRBD2. CDR1 is SEHNR and CDR2 is FQNEAQ in the germline V gene (reference sequence). Trimming took 5 bases from V and 2 from J; bases not matched to a gene: 9. The CDR3 sequence is 15 residues long. The CDR3 region has the DNA TGTGCCAGCAGCCTCGGTGCTAGCGGTACCTACGAGCAGTACTTC. It specifies CASSLGASGTYEQYF.

The V gene is TRBV29-1, the J gene TRBJ1-2; TRBD1 might be the D (5 bases). The CDR3 runs 12 residues. V was cut by 6 bases and J by 4 bases, with 12 bases left in between. Germline V gene lookup returns CDR1 SQVTM and CDR2 ANQGSEA. The CDR3 nucleotides read TGCAGCGTCCCCACCCAGGGCTATGGCTACACCTTC. Protein sequence: CSVPTQGYGYTF.

The chain uses TRBV4-1 and TRBJ2-1; D unresolved. V shed 0 bases and J shed 3 bases, with 6 bases lying between them. The CDR3 covers 14 residues. In germline, CDR1 is MGHRA, CDR2 YSYEKL. The CDR3 sequence is CASSQDTSYNEQFF. As DNA, the CDR3 is TGCGCCAGCAGCCAAGATACGAGCTACAATGAGCAGTTCTTC.

In regard to this clone: This sample includes further DNA sequences coding for the same CDR3. V gene TRBV18 combines with J gene TRBJ1-5; D call uncertain. The ends were cut back, 6 bases at V and 2 bases at J, with 17 bases in the middle. CDR1 and CDR2 from the germline V gene are KGHSH and LQKENI. The CDR3 length is 16 residues. In nucleotides, the CDR3 is TGTGCCAGCTCTCCGCGGCGGGGAGACGGCAATCAGCCCCAGCATTTT. As protein: CASSPRRGDGNQPQHF.

The chain recombines TRBV18 with TRBJ2-1; 14 nucleotides align to TRBD2. Germline-derived CDR1 and CDR2 are KGHSH and LQKENI. V was pared by 3 bases and J by 9 bases, with 7 bases of the junction left unmatched. The CDR3 has 16 residues. Here the CDR3 reads CASSPPTSGGASEQFF. CDR3 in DNA: TGTGCCAGCTCACCCCCGACTAGCGGGGGGGCGAGTGAGCAGTTCTTC.

A remark on this clone: This same CDR3 is encoded by further DNA sequences in the sample. The rearrangement uses TRBV2 and TRBJ1-1; D perhaps matches TRBD1 (6 bases). The CDR3 length is 13 residues. Germline values: CDR1 SNHLY, CDR2 FYNNEI. Trimming stripped 9 bases from V and 1 base from J, with 12 bases between. CDR3 residues: CASSGGPNTEAFF. The DNA for the CDR3 is TGTGCCAGTTCCGGGGGGCCGAACACTGAAGCTTTCTTT.

The chain carries TRBV18 and TRBJ2-5, with unresolved D. Germline assignment: CDR1 KGHSH and CDR2 LQKENI. With 1 base removed from V and 5 bases from J, the gap between germline ends came to 11 bases. This CDR3 contains 14 residues. The CDR3 sequence is CASSPQSLMETQYF. Written as DNA, the CDR3 is TGTGCCAGCTCACCACAATCATTAATGGAGACCCAGTACTTC.

The V and J genes are TRBV30 and TRBJ2-7; possible D gene TRBD2, 7 bases. From germline, CDR1 is GTSNPN and CDR2 SVGIG (reference sequence). The CDR3 has 12 residues. V was pared by 2 bases and J by 11 bases, with 16 bases between. The CDR3 nucleotides are TGTGCCTGGAGTTCTCAGGGGAGGGCCGAGTACTTC. It yields the protein CAWSSQGRAEYF.

This chain links TRBV7-3 with TRBJ2-7; TRBD1 or TRBD2 may be the D gene (5 bases each). The germline V gene encodes CDR1 SGHTA and CDR2 FQGTGA. V was pared by 6 bases and J by 0 bases, with 18 bases between. The CDR3 is 16 residues long. The CDR3 region has the DNA TGTGCCAGCAGTGGGGGAATACTATCTACCTCCTACGAGCAGTACTTC. It translates to CASSGGILSTSYEQYF. The variable domain in full, with the rest retrieved from reference TRBV7-3 and TRBJ2-7, is GAGVSQTPSNKVTEKGKYVELRCDPISGHTALYWYRQSLGQGPEFLIYFQGTGAADDSGLPNDRFFAVRPEGSVSTLKIQRTERGDSAVYLCASSGGILSTSYEQYFGPGTRLTVT.

The V call is TRBV28, the J call TRBJ2-7; weak D call: TRBD2 (6 bases). The CDR3 loop spans 15 amino acids. Germline lookup yields CDR1 MDHEN and CDR2 SYDVKM. Trimming stripped 6 bases from V and 7 bases from J, with 22 bases between. CDR3 residues: CASSFGGTPAREQYF. The DNA of the CDR3 is TGTGCCAGCAGCTTTGGCGGGACTCCCGCCAGGGAGCAGTACTTC.

The rearrangement links TRBV11-3 to TRBJ2-1, with 8 bases aligning to TRBD2. From germline, CDR1 is SGHNT and CDR2 YENEEA. Germline trimming cut 5 bases from V and 6 bases from J; bases unmatched to any gene: 6. The CDR3 extends over 14 amino acids. Written as DNA, the CDR3 is TGTGCCAGCAGCACGGGACTAGTGAGCAATGAGCAGTTCTTC. Encoded protein: CASSTGLVSNEQFF. Complete variable domain (other parts from reference TRBV11-3 and TRBJ2-1): EAGVVQSPRYKIIEKKQPVAFWCNPISGHNTLYWYLQNLGQGPELLIRYENEEAVDDSQLPKDRFSAERLKGVDSTLKIQPAELGDSAVYLCASSTGLVSNEQFFGPGTRLTVL.

The chain employs TRBV19 and TRBJ2-4; 7 bases align to TRBD2. The germline CDR1 and CDR2 sequences are LNHDA and SQIVND (reference sequence). J was trimmed by 0 bases and V by 6 bases; bases with no gene match: 11. The CDR3 extends over 17 amino acids. CDR3 nucleotide sequence: TGTGCCAGTAGGGGGACCGGGACTAATTCAGCCAAAAACATTCAGTACTTC. Translated, it gives CASRGTGTNSAKNIQYF.